The present T cell receptor (beta chain) was sequenced within a study of regulatory T cells in long-lasting Graves disease. Study-level findings and limits: The study examined only peripheral blood, not thyroid tissue. Patients with persistent Graves' had lower TCR diversity than newly diagnosed patients.

In building TCR beta libraries, iRepertoire HTBI primers were used together with Arm-PCR of CDR3 regions. TCRdb recomputed calls from the multiplex PCR reads with MiXCR, one row per CDR3 protein. Here the sample spans approximately 350,000 distinct CDR3 sequences, 20% to 25% being singletons. Time point reported: persistent/refractory GD, antithyroid drugs over 5 years with positive TRAb. RNA from PBMCs was the source of the TCR library. The authors diagnosed Graves' disease using American Thyroid Association guidelines. Note on this clonotype: The antigen remains undetermined.

The TCR sequence derives from a woman aged 40 to 49 with Graves disease. The material sequenced was peripheral blood mononuclear cells (PBMCs), taken when the disease was refractory, from a patient treated with antithyroid drugs.

The CDR3 DNA follows: TGCAGTGCTAGAAGGCCGGGGGACAGGGGTGGGAGCTACACCTTC. This translates into CSARRPGDRGGSYTF. The rearrangement uses TRBV20-1 and TRBJ1-2; 10 nucleotides line up with TRBD1. The CDR3 covers 15 residues. Germline CDR1 is DFQATT and CDR2 is SNEGSKA (reference sequence). J was trimmed by 9 bases and V by 2 bases; bases with no gene match: 12.